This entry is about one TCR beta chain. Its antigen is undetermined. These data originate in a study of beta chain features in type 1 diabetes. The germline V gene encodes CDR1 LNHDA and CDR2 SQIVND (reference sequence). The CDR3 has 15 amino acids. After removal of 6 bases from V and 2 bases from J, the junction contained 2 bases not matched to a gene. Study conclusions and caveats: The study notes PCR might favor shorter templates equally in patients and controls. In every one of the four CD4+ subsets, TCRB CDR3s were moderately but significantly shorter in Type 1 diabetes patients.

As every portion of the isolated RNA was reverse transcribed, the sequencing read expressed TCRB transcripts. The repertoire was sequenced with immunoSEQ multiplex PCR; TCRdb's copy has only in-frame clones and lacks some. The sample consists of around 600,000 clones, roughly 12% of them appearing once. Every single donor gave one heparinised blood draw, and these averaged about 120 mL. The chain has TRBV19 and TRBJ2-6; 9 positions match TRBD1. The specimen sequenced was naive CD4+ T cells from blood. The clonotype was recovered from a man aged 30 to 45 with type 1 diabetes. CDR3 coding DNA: TGTGCCAGTAGCGGGGACAGGGCTGGGGCCAACGTCCTGACTTTC. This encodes CASSGDRAGANVLTF.